This T cell receptor (beta chain) was sequenced for a study of radiotherapy plus CTLA-4 blockade in lung cancer. Trimming at V came to 3 bases and at J to 2 bases, leaving 8 bases not matched to a gene. The CDR3 runs 16 residues. The germline V gene has CDR1 KGHSH and CDR2 LQKENI. Clones were sequenced by immunoSEQ multiplex PCR, and TCRdb holds only the in-frame ones, with some missing. This sample yields roughly 54,000 clones, of which roughly 81% are seen a single time; roughly 4.9% belongs to the top ten. The TCR comes from a human donor with non-small cell lung cancer whose response to radiotherapy plus ipilimumab could not be evaluated. Sample: peripheral blood, taken from a patient treated with radiotherapy plus ipilimumab. The chain has TRBV18 and TRBJ2-5, with 8 bases that match TRBD1. In DNA, the CDR3 is TGTGCCAGCTCACCGGCCCGCAGGACAGGGCAAGAGACCCAGTACTTC. This codes for CASSPARRTGQETQYF.